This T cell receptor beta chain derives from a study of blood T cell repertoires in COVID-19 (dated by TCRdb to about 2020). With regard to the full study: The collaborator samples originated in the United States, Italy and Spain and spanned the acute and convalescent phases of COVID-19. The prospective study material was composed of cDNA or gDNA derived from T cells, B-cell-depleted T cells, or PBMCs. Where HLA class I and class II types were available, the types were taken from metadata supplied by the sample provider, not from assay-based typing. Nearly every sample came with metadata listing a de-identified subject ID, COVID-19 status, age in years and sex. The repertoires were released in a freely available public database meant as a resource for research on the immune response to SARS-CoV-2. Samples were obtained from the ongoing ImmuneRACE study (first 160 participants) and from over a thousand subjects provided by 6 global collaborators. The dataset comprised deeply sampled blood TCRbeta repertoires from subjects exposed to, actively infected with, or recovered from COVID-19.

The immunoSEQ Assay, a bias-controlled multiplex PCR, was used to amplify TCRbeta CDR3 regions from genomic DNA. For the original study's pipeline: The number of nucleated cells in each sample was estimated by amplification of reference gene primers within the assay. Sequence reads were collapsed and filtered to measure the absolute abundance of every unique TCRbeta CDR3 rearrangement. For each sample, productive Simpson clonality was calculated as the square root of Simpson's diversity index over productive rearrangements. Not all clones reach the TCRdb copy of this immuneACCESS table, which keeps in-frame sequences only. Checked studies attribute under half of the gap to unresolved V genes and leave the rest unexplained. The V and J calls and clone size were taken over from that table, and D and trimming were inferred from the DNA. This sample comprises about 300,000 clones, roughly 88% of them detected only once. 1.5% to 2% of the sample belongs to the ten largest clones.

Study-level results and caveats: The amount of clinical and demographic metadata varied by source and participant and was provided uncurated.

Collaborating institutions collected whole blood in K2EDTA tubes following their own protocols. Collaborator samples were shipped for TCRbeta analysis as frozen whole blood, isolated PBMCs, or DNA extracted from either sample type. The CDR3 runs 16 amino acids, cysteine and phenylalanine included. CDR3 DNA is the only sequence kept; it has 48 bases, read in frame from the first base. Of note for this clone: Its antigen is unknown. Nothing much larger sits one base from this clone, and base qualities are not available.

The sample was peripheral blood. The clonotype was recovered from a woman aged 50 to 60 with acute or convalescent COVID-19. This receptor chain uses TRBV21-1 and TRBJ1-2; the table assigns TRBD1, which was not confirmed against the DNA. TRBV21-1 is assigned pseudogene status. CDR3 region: CASSPTPGGANYGYTF. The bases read TGTGCCAGCAGCCCCACCCCAGGGGGCGCTAACTATGGCTACACCTTC.